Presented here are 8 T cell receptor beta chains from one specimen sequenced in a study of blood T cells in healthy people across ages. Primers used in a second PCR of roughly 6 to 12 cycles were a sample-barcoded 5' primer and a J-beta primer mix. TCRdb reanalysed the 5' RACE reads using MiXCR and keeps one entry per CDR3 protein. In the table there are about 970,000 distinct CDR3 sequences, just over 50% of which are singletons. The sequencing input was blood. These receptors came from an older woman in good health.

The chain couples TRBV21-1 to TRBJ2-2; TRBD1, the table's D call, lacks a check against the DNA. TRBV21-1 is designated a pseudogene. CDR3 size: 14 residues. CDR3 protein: CATSGTSNTGELFF. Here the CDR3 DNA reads TGTGCCACCTCCGGGACATCGAACACCGGGGAGCTGTTTTTT.

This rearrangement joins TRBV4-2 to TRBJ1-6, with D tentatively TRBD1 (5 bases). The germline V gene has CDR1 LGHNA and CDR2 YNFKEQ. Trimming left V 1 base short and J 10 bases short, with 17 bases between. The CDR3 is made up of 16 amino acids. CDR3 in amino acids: CASSQGWDGQGSPLHF. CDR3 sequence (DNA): TGTGCCAGCAGCCAAGGATGGGACGGACAAGGGTCACCCCTCCACTTT.

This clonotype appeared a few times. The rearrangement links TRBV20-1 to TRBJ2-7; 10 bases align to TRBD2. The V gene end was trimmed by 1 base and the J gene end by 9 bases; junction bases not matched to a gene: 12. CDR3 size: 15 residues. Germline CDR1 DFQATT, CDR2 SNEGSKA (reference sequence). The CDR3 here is CSARVPTSGLAGQYF. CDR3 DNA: TGCAGTGCTAGAGTCCCGACTAGCGGGCTGGCGGGGCAGTACTTC.

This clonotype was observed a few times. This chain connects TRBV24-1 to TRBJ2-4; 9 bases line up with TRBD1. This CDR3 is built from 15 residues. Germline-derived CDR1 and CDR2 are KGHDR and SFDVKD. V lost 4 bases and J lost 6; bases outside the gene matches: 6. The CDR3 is CATSDKDRGRNIQYF. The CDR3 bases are TGTGCCACCAGTGACAAGGACAGGGGAAGAAACATTCAGTACTTC.

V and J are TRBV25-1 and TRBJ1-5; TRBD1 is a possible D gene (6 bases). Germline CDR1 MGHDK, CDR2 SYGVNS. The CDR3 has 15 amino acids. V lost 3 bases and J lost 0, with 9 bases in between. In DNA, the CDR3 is TGTGCCAGCAGTGACAGGGGCTATAGCAATCAGCCCCAGCATTTT. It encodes CASSDRGYSNQPQHF.

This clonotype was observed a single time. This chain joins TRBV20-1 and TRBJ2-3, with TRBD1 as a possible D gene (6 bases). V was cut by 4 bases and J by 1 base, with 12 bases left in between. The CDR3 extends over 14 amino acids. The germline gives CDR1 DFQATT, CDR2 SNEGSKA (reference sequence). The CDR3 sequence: CSAISGVGTDTQYF. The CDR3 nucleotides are TGCAGTGCTATATCAGGGGTGGGCACAGATACGCAGTATTTT.

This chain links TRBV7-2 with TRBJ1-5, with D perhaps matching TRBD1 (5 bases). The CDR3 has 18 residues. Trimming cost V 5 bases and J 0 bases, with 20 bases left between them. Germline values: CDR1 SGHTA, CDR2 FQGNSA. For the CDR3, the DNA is TGTGCCAGCAGCCTACGCCTCCGGGGGGAATATAGCAATCAGCCCCAGCATTTT. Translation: CASSLRLRGEYSNQPQHF.

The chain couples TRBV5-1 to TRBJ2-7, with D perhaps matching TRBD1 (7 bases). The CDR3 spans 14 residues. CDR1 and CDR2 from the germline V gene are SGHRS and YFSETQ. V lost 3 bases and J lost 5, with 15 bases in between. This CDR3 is CASSSEGQRNEQYF. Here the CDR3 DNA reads TGCGCCAGCAGCTCGGAGGGACAGCGAAACGAGCAGTACTTC.